This T cell receptor beta chain is from a study of T cell responses to AZD1222 COVID-19 vaccine. Study context: Combined were second doses at about 4 or about 12 weeks. Study-wide points: Unmutated variant regions reportedly attract nearly half of all spike-specific TCRs. Females made up more of the donors, who were largely white British, and clonal diversity may have come out too low. Baseline seropositivity characterized only a handful of AZD1222 recipients.

Turning to this clone: What it binds is unknown.

Profiled with immunoSEQ multiplex PCR; TCRdb holds only in-frame clones, not every one. This sample has about 130,000 clones, with more than 80% found just once. CDR3 length equals 15 residues. Germline V lookup: CDR1 PRHDT, CDR2 FYEKMQ (reference sequence). The ends lost 0 bases at V and 9 bases at J; junction bases unmatched: 7. This sequence joins TRBV13 and TRBJ2-1; 8 bases align to TRBD2. The material sequenced was peripheral blood, taken on day 0 of AZD1222 vaccination. The TCR was taken from an adult in good health. CDR3: CASSLGAGVGGEQFF. Here the CDR3 DNA reads TGTGCCAGCAGCTTAGGAGCGGGAGTTGGGGGTGAGCAGTTCTTC.